The T cell receptor beta chain described here comes from a study of T cell responses to AZD1222 COVID-19 vaccine. Looking at the study overall: Pooling of second doses given at about 4 or about 12 weeks was done.

Here immunoSEQ multiplex PCR was the method, and the copy in TCRdb shows in-frame clones only, minus some. The sample contains roughly 130,000 clones, 90% to 95% of which appear only once. Concerning this clone: Its antigen is unknown.

The CDR3 runs to 15 residues. Trimming took off 5 bases at V and 0 bases at J, with 13 bases between the two ends. Looked up from germline, CDR1 is SGHDN and CDR2 is FVKESK. General observations from the study: There were repertoire samples only from the period after the peak T cell response. The CD4 TCRs associated with vaccination extended across spike and predominated at 160-218 and 743-854. Mostly white British, mostly female donors; authors suggested clonal diversity may be underestimated.

J is TRBJ1-1 and V is TRBV14; D not certain. Material: peripheral blood, obtained on day 0 of AZD1222 vaccination. The TCR originated in an adult in good health. In DNA, the CDR3 is TGTGCCAGCAGCTCAAGGAGCCTTATGAACACTGAAGCTTTCTTT. Translating it yields CASSSRSLMNTEAFF.